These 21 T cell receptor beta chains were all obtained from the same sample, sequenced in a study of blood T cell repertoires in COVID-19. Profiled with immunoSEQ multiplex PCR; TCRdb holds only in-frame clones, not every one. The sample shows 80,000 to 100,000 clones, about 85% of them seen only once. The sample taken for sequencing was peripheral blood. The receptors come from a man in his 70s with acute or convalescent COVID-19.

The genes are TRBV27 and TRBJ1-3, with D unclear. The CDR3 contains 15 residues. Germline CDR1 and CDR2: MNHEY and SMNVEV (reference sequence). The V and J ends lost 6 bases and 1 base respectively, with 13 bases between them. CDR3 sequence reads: CASSFNGVSGNTIYF. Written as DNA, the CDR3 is TGTGCCAGCAGCTTCAACGGGGTGTCTGGAAACACCATATATTTT.

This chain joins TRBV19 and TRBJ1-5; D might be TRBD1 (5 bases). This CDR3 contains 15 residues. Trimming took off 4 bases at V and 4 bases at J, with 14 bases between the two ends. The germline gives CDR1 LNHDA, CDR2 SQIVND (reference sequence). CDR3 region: CASSTRGEGNQPQHF. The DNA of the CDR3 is TGTGCCAGTAGTACCCGGGGGGAGGGTAATCAGCCCCAGCATTTT.

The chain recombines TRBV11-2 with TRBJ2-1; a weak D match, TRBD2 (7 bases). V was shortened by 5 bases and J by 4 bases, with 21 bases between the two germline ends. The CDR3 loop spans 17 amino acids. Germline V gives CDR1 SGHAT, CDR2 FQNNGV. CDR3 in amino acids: CASSPLGRAGAYNEQFF. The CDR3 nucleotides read TGTGCCAGCAGCCCATTAGGAAGGGCGGGGGCATACAATGAGCAGTTCTTC.

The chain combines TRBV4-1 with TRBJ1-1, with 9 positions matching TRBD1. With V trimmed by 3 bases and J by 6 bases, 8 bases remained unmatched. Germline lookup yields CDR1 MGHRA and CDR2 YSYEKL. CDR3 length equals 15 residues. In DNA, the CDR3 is TGCGCCAGCAGCCAGGTTGGGACAGGGAGGCCTGAAGCTTTCTTT. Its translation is CASSQVGTGRPEAFF.

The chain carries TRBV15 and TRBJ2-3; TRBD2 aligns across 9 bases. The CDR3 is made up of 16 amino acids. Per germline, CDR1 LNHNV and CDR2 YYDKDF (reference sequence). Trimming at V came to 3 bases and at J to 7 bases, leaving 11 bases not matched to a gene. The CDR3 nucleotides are TGTGCCACCAGCAGTGGCGGGGGGGATTCCGTAAATACGCAGTATTTT. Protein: CATSSGGGDSVNTQYF.

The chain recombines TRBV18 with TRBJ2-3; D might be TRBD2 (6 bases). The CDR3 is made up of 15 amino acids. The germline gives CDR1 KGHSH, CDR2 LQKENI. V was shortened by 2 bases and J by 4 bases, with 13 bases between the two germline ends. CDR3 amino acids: CASSPVTAGPDTQYF. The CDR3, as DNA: TGTGCCAGCTCACCAGTGACAGCGGGCCCAGATACGCAGTATTTT.

The CDR3 DNA sequence: TGTGCCAGCAGCACCATAACTTTCACCGGGGAGCTGTTTTTT. Translating it yields CASSTITFTGELFF. This chain connects TRBV7-9 to TRBJ2-2; D not resolved. The germline V gene has CDR1 SEHNR and CDR2 FQNEAQ (reference sequence). The CDR3 is made up of 14 amino acids. Trimming pared 5 bases from V and 4 bases from J, leaving 11 bases between.

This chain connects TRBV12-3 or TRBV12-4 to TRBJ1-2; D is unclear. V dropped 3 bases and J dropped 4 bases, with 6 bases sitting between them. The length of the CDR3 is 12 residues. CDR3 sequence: CASSFWAYGYTF. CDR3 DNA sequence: TGTGCCAGCAGTTTTTGGGCCTATGGCTACACCTTC.

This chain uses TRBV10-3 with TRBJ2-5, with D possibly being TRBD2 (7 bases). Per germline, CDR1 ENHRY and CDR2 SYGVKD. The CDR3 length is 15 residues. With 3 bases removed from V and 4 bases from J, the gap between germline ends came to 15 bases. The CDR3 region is CAISDSRGGSETQYF. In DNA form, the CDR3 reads TGTGCCATCAGTGACTCGAGGGGGGGATCAGAGACCCAGTACTTC.

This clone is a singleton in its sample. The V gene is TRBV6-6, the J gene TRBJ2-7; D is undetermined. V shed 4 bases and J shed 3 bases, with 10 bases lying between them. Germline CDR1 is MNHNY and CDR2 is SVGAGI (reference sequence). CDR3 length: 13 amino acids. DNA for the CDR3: TGTGCCAGCAGTTTTAAACAGAACTACGAGCAGTACTTC. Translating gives CASSFKQNYEQYF.

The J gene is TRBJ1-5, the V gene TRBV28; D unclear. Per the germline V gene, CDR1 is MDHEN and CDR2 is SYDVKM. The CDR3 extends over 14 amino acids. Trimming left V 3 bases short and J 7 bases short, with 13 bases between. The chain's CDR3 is CASSFNGYRQPQHF. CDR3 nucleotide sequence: TGTGCCAGCAGTTTTAACGGGTATCGGCAGCCCCAGCATTTT.

Here the CDR3 DNA reads TGTGCCACCAGCCCCAACCGGTATCAGCCCCAGCATTTT. Protein sequence: CATSPNRYQPQHF. This chain links TRBV15 with TRBJ1-5; unclear D gene. Per germline, CDR1 LNHNV and CDR2 YYDKDF (reference sequence). V was trimmed by 5 bases and J by 5 bases, leaving 10 bases between them. CDR3 length: 13 amino acids.

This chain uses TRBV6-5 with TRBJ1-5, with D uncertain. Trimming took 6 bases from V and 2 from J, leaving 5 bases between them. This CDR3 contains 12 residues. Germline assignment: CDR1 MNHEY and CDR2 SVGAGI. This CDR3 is CASREGNQPQHF. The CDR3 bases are TGTGCCAGCAGGGAGGGCAATCAGCCCCAGCATTTT.

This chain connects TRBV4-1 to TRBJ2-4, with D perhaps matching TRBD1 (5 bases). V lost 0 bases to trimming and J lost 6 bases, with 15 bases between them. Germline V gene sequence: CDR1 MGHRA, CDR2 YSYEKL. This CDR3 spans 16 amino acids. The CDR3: CASSQDPIRARNIQYF. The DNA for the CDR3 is TGCGCCAGCAGCCAAGATCCTATCAGGGCTCGAAACATTCAGTACTTC.

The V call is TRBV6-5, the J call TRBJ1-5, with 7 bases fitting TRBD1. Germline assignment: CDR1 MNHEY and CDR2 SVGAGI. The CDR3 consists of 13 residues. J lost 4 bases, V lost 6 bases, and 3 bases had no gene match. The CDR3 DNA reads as TGTGCCAGCAGGCCGGACAGGAATCAGCCCCAGCATTTT. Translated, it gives CASRPDRNQPQHF.

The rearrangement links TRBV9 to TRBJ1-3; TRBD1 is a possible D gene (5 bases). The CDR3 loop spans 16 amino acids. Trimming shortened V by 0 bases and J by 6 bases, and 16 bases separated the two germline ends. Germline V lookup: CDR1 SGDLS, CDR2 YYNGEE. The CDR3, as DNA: TGTGCCAGCAGCGTAGGGGGGGTAGCTACAGAAAACACCATATATTTT. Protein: CASSVGGVATENTIYF.

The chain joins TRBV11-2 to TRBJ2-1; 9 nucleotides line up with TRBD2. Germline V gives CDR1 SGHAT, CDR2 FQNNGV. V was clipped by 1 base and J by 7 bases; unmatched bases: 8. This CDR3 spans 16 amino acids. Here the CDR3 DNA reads TGTGCCAGCAGCTTAGTCGCGGGGGGGCAGTATAATGAGCAGTTCTTC. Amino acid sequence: CASSLVAGGQYNEQFF.

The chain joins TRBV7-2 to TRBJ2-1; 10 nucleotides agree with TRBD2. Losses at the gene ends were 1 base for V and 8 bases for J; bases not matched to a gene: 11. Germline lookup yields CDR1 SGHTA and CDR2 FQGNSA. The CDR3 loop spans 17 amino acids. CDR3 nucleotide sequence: TGTGCCAGCAGCTTAGAAATTAGCGGGGGGATTATCTATGAGCAGTTCTTC. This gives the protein CASSLEISGGIIYEQFF. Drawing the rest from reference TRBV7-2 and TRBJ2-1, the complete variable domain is GAGVSQSPSNKVTEKGKDVELRCDPISGHTALYWYRQSLGQGLEFLIYFQGNSAPDKSGLPSDRFSAERTGGSVSTLTIQRTQQEDSAVYLCASSLEISGGIIYEQFFGPGTRLTVL.

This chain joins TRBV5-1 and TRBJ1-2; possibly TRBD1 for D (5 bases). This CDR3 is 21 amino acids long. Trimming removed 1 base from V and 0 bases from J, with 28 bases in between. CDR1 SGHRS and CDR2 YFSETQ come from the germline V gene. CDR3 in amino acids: CASSLRPEIFRRRDSNYGYTF. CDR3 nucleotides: TGCGCCAGCAGCTTGAGGCCCGAAATTTTCAGACGACGGGACTCTAACTATGGCTACACCTTC.

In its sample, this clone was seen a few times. As DNA, the CDR3 is TGCGCCAGCAGCTTGGGACAGTGGGGGGACATTCAGTACTTC. It encodes CASSLGQWGDIQYF. V is TRBV5-1 and J is TRBJ2-4, with a tentative D call TRBD2 (6 bases). The CDR3 runs to 14 residues. The germline V and J ends were trimmed by 0 bases and 8 bases, with 12 bases remaining between them. Germline-derived CDR1 and CDR2 are SGHRS and YFSETQ.

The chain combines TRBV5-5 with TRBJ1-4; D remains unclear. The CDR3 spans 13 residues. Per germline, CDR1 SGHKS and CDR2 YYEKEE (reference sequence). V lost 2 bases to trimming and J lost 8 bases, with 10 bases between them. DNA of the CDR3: TGTGCCAGCAGCTTCCGGGTGCGAGAAAAACTGTTTTTT. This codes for CASSFRVREKLFF.